This T cell receptor beta chain was sequenced for a study of shared clonotypes between healthy human individuals. With CCR7-negative CD45RA+ TemRA cells, CD45RO+ cells were combined in CD8 memory. The method was immunoSEQ multiplex PCR; TCRdb's version includes in-frame clones alone and lacks a portion of them. The sample lists around 100,000 clones, around 71% occurring once. The germline V and J ends were trimmed by 6 bases and 3 bases, with 9 bases remaining between them. Germline loops: CDR1 MDHEN, CDR2 SYDVKM. This CDR3 has 13 amino acids. The sequence derives from a woman aged 25-40 years in good health. The chain uses TRBV28 and TRBJ1-5; D call uncertain. Sequences were obtained from memory CD8+ T cells sorted from blood. Subset described: CD45RO+ cells pooled with CCR7-negative TemRA cells. The CDR3 DNA reads TGTGCCAGCAGGTCCAGGATCAATCAGCCCCAGCATTTT. The encoded protein is CASRSRINQPQHF.